The 11 T cell receptor beta chains below all came from one sample that was sequenced in a study of T cells in Graves' hyperthyroidism and ophthalmopathy. The source material, RNA transcripts, was used to amplify TCR beta CDR3 regions. RT-PCR in the first round (using the HTBI primer set) targeted the TCR CDR3. One entry per CDR3 protein, called by TCRdb with MiXCR from the multiplex PCR reads. The sample includes more than 450,000 distinct CDR3 sequences, 12% to 15% of them seen just once. Material: blood. These TCRs come from a woman in her forties with Graves' hyperthyroidism.

The table lists this clonotype with many counts. This chain connects TRBV7-3 to TRBJ2-5; no clear D gene. Germline CDR1 SGHTA, CDR2 FQGTGA. The CDR3 runs to 15 residues. Trimming cost V 1 base and J 1 base, with 10 bases left between them. CDR3 coding DNA: TGTGCCAGCAGCTTAATAGTACTGAGCCAAGAGACCCAGTACTTC. Translating gives CASSLIVLSQETQYF. The whole variable domain, filled in from reference TRBV7-3 and TRBJ2-5, reads GAGVSQTPSNKVTEKGKYVELRCDPISGHTALYWYRQSLGQGPEFLIYFQGTGAADDSGLPNDRFFAVRPEGSVSTLKIQRTERGDSAVYLCASSLIVLSQETQYFGPGTRLLVL.

This clonotype was counted a few times. The J gene is TRBJ2-7, the V gene TRBV6-5; D tentatively fits TRBD1 or TRBD2 (5 bases each). This CDR3 is 16 amino acids long. Between the trimmed V and J ends, which lost 0 bases and 1 base, there was a span of 13 bases. CDR1 MNHEY and CDR2 SVGAGI come from the germline V gene. The CDR3 DNA sequence: TGTGCCAGCAGTTACTCTGTTTATGGGACGTCCTACGAGCAGTACTTC. It codes for CASSYSVYGTSYEQYF.

This clonotype appeared a few times. J is TRBJ1-1 and V is TRBV6-1, with 12 bases matching TRBD1. The germline V gene has CDR1 MNHNS and CDR2 SASEGT. Trimming at V came to 7 bases and at J to 7 bases, leaving 16 bases not matched to a gene. The CDR3 consists of 17 residues. The DNA of the CDR3 is TGTGCCAGCACCGATAGGGGGACAGGGGGCGAATTCGGTGAAGCTTTCTTT. It translates to CASTDRGTGGEFGEAFF.

This clonotype was recorded at least ten times. The rearrangement uses TRBV6-1 and TRBJ1-6; 10 nucleotides align to TRBD1. Germline V lookup: CDR1 MNHNS, CDR2 SASEGT. J lost 7 bases, V lost 5 bases, and 5 bases had no gene match. The CDR3 is 15 amino acids. The CDR3 spells CASSFGQGGNSPLHF. CDR3 bases: TGTGCCAGCAGTTTTGGACAGGGGGGAAATTCACCCCTCCACTTT.

V usage is TRBV2 and J usage is TRBJ1-2; 10 nucleotides agree with TRBD1. CDR1 SNHLY and CDR2 FYNNEI come from the germline V gene. The CDR3 contains 16 residues. Unmatched junction bases numbered 9, after V lost 4 bases and J lost 4 bases. CDR3 sequence (DNA): TGTGCCAGCAGTGTTAGGGACAGGGGTGGAATCTATGGCTACACCTTC. Translating gives CASSVRDRGGIYGYTF. The variable domain in full, with the rest retrieved from reference TRBV2 and TRBJ1-2, is EPEVTQTPSHQVTQMGQEVILRCVPISNHLYFYWYRQILGQKVEFLVSFYNNEISEKSEIFDDQFSVERPDGSNFTLKIRSTKLEDSAMYFCASSVRDRGGIYGYTFGSGTRLTVV.

This clonotype has ten or more counts. The chain has TRBV5-1 and TRBJ1-2; 10 bases map to TRBD1. The trim removed 4 bases at V and 4 bases at J, leaving 10 bases unmatched. The germline CDR1 and CDR2 sequences are SGHRS and YFSETQ. The CDR3 is 16 amino acids. CDR3 loop: CASSVGQGLTAYGYTF. The CDR3 DNA reads TGCGCCAGCAGCGTGGGACAGGGGCTTACTGCCTATGGCTACACCTTC.

This clonotype was counted a few times. This CDR3 reads CASSQFGTEAYYEQYF. The CDR3 DNA reads as TGCGCCAGCAGCCAATTTGGGACTGAAGCCTATTACGAGCAGTACTTC. The chain links TRBV4-1 to TRBJ2-7, with a tentative D call TRBD2 (6 bases). The CDR3 has 16 amino acids. Trimming took 2 bases from V and 4 from J, leaving 18 bases between them. Germline CDR1 MGHRA, CDR2 YSYEKL.

In DNA, the CDR3 is TGTGCCAGCAGCGGCACCGGGACTAGCACACATAATGAGCAGTTCTTC. It is translated as CASSGTGTSTHNEQFF. The chain recombines TRBV9 with TRBJ2-1, with 9 bases lining up with TRBD2. The trim removed 3 bases at V and 7 bases at J, leaving 11 bases unmatched. The CDR3 extends over 16 amino acids. CDR1 and CDR2 from the germline V gene are SGDLS and YYNGEE. The full variable domain, in which reference TRBV9 and TRBJ2-1 provide the parts outside the CDR3, is DSGVTQTPKHLITATGQRVTLRCSPRSGDLSVYWYQQSLDQGLQFLIQYYNGEERAKGNILERFSAQQFPDLHSELNLSSLELGDSALYFCASSGTGTSTHNEQFFGPGTRLTVL.

This chain joins TRBV29-1 and TRBJ2-7, with TRBD1 matching 9 bases. J was trimmed by 6 bases and V by 7 bases; bases with no gene match: 16. CDR1 is SQVTM, CDR2 ANQGSEA, per germline. The CDR3 has 15 residues. The CDR3 nucleotides are TGCAGCGGGCTAAAAACGGACAGGGGATTTAGCGAGCAGTACTTC. Its protein product is CSGLKTDRGFSEQYF.

This clonotype was detected only a few times. The chain employs TRBV20-1 and TRBJ1-6, with a possible D match to TRBD1 (6 bases). CDR3 size: 15 residues. CDR1 is DFQATT, CDR2 SNEGSKA, per germline (reference sequence). Trimming stripped 6 bases from V and 9 bases from J, with 21 bases between. CDR3 residues: CSAGLSGALISPLHF. The CDR3 DNA is TGCAGTGCGGGACTTTCGGGGGCCCTGATTTCACCCCTCCACTTT.

The V and J genes are TRBV20-1 and TRBJ2-7; 11 bases align to TRBD1. Trimming took 4 bases from V and 7 from J; bases not matched to a gene: 6. The CDR3 runs to 13 residues. CDR1 and CDR2 (germline): DFQATT, SNEGSKA (reference sequence). The CDR3 loop reads CSAKRTGGIEQYF. CDR3 DNA sequence: TGCAGTGCTAAAAGGACAGGGGGCATAGAGCAGTACTTC.